This T cell receptor (beta chain) was captured by sequencing in a study of blood T cell repertoires in COVID-19 (dated by TCRdb to about 2020). In the study overall: Collaborator samples came from the United States, Italy and Spain and covered acute and convalescent phases of COVID-19. The prospective study material was composed of cDNA or gDNA derived from T cells, B-cell-depleted T cells, or PBMCs. The dataset comprised deeply sampled blood TCRbeta repertoires from subjects exposed to, actively infected with, or recovered from COVID-19. The repertoires were made available in a free public database intended to serve as a resource for research on the immune response to SARS-CoV-2. Samples were obtained from the ongoing ImmuneRACE study (first 160 participants) and from about 1,300 subjects provided by 6 global collaborators. The sample metadata nearly always contained a de-identified subject ID, COVID-19 status, age in years and sex. Where available, HLA class I and class II types were obtained from metadata supplied by the sample provider rather than from assay-based typing.

Concerning this clone itself: Its antigen target is currently unknown. Nothing much larger sits one base from this clone, and base qualities are not available.

TCRbeta CDR3 regions were amplified from genomic DNA by means of the immunoSEQ Assay, a bias-controlled multiplex PCR. On the authors' methods: Within the assay, amplification of reference gene primers was used to estimate how many nucleated cells each sample contained. Sequence reads were collapsed and filtered to measure the absolute abundance of every unique TCRbeta CDR3 rearrangement. Productive Simpson clonality was computed per sample as the square root of Simpson's diversity index over productive rearrangements. TCRdb obtained this table from immuneACCESS and retained in-frame rearrangements with V and J assigned. These tables miss some clones; where compared with another copy, unresolved V genes account for less than half of the shortfall, and the remainder is unexplained. The V and J calls and the clone size are those of that table, but D and trimming were determined from the DNA. This sample comprises roughly 120,000 clones, under 90% of them detected only once. The biggest ten clones account for roughly 7% of the sample.

Overall study outcomes, separate from this receptor: The quantity of clinical and demographic metadata differed by source and by participant and was supplied without curation.

The CDR3 numbers 13 residues from cysteine through phenylalanine. Of the read, only the CDR3 DNA is kept; its 39 bases are in frame from base 1. Looking up the germline V gene yields CDR1 MNHEY and CDR2 SVGAGI. V sheds 2 bases and J sheds 3 bases, leaving 7 bases between their ends. Whole blood was collected in K2EDTA tubes by collaborating institutions according to the institutions' own protocols. For TCRbeta analysis, collaborators shipped samples in one of three forms: frozen whole blood, isolated PBMCs, or DNA extracted from either of those sample types. The receptor comes from a woman between 50 and 59 years old with acute or convalescent COVID-19. In this chain, TRBV6-5 is recombined with TRBJ1-1; D gene: possibly TRBD1, on 5 matching bases. Sequencing was done on a sample of peripheral blood. Read as DNA, the sequence is TGTGCCAGCAGTTACAACAGGCACACTGAAGCTTTCTTT. Its protein reads: CASSYNRHTEAFF.